This TCR beta chain was documented in a study of human T cells and chemical hapten exposure. The sample holds many counts of this clonotype. The time point denotes: patch test 2, 6 weeks after DPC sensitization. Treatment described: therapeutic diphenylcyclopropenone sensitization with weekly scalp DPC. Germline CDR1 and CDR2: LGHDT and YNNKEL (reference sequence). The CDR3 covers 16 residues. Trimming removed 2 bases at V and 0 bases at J, with 10 bases between. TCRdb reprocessed the RACE reads with MiXCR, giving one entry per CDR3 protein. This repertoire shows 330,000 or so distinct CDR3 sequences, about 6% found once; its top ten account for more than 5.5%.

The material sequenced was whole blood, taken in connection with sensitization to the hapten diphenylcyclopropenone (DPC). The sequence derives from a woman aged 18-35 years with alopecia areata. Some clones in this sample may be carry-over from other donors' samples. This chain connects TRBV3-1 to TRBJ2-2; no definite D call. In DNA form, the CDR3 reads TGTGCCAGCAGCCAAAACAGTATCTCGAACACCGGGGAGCTGTTTTTT. It is translated as CASSQNSISNTGELFF.